Listed below are T cell receptor beta chains from one sample, sequenced in a study of cytomegalovirus exposure and HLA in healthy donors. Here immunoSEQ multiplex PCR was the method, and the copy in TCRdb shows in-frame clones only, minus some. This table holds under 200,000 clones, about 75% found once. The sample was PBMCs. These receptor sequences come from a woman between 35 and 50 years old in good health and CMV-seropositive. CDR3s include the opening cysteine and the closing phenylalanine or tryptophan. The D gene is left open where the match is weak. Expanded clones get a size class; other rows say once, few or many, or leave the size out.

TRBJ2-2	.	.	TRBV11-1	CASSLDRINTGELFF	TGTGCCAGCAGCTTAGATCGTATTAACACCGGGGAGCTGTTTTTT
TRBJ2-5	.	.	TRBV2	CASIRRTPVQETQYF	TGTGCCAGCATAAGGAGGACCCCGGTCCAAGAGACCCAGTACTTC
TRBJ1-2	.	.	TRBV7-2	CASSLAGSYGYTF	TGTGCCAGCAGCTTAGCGGGCTCCTATGGCTACACCTTC
TRBJ1-1	.	.	TRBV29-1	CSVERGSTEAFF	TGCAGCGTTGAGCGAGGAAGCACTGAAGCTTTCTTT
TRBJ2-1	TRBD2	once	TRBV9	CASSPRLASDEQFF	TGTGCCAGCAGCCCCAGACTAGCTAGCGATGAGCAGTTCTTC
TRBJ1-1	.	.	TRBV5-1	CASSFVGDMNTEAFF	TGCGCCAGCAGCTTCGTCGGGGACATGAACACTGAAGCTTTCTTT
TRBJ2-3	.	.	TRBV18	CASSPERKGYFTDTQYF	TGTGCCAGCTCACCAGAGAGGAAGGGGTACTTCACAGATACGCAGTATTTT
TRBJ2-2	TRBD1	.	TRBV7-3	CASSLGPPGTGTGELFF	TGTGCCAGCAGCTTAGGGCCCCCGGGGACAGGCACCGGGGAGCTGTTTTTT
TRBJ1-1	.	few	TRBV10-3	CAIGAQGSGTEAFF	TGTGCCATCGGGGCACAGGGATCAGGCACTGAAGCTTTCTTT
TRBJ2-2	.	once	TRBV14	CASSLDRLRGELFF	TGTGCCAGCAGCTTAGACAGGTTACGCGGGGAGCTGTTTTTT
TRBJ2-2	TRBD2	once	TRBV19	CASSMGSGRNTGELFF	TGTGCCAGTAGTATGGGTAGCGGGAGGAACACCGGGGAGCTGTTTTTT
TRBJ1-2	.	.	TRBV30	CAWSADRANYGYTF	TGTGCCTGGAGTGCGGACAGAGCGAACTATGGCTACACCTTC
TRBJ1-2	TRBD1	.	TRBV28	CASSSWDRDNGYTF	TGTGCCAGCAGTTCCTGGGACAGGGATAATGGCTACACCTTC
TRBJ1-2	TRBD1	few	TRBV28	CASSYLRQGAFGYTF	TGTGCCAGCAGTTACCTTCGACAGGGGGCGTTCGGCTACACCTTC
TRBJ2-2	.	.	TRBV29-1	CSVELRSGELFF	TGCAGCGTTGAACTCAGGTCGGGGGAGCTGTTTTTT
TRBJ1-3	TRBD1	few	TRBV18	CASSHQTGDAGNTIYF	TGTGCCAGCTCACACCAGACAGGGGATGCTGGAAACACCATATATTTT
TRBJ2-3	TRBD1	.	TRBV7-9	CASSLRQGSTDTQYF	TGTGCCAGCAGCTTGAGACAGGGAAGCACAGATACGCAGTATTTT
TRBJ2-7	.	.	TRBV11-2	CASSLGVGQTYEQYF	TGTGCCAGCAGCTTAGGAGTTGGGCAGACCTACGAGCAGTACTTC
TRBJ2-1	TRBD2	once	TRBV6-4	CASSPGIAGSYNEQFF	TGTGCCAGCAGCCCCGGGATAGCGGGATCCTACAATGAGCAGTTCTTC
TRBJ2-4	.	.	TRBV19	CAVGSTKNIQYF	TGTGCAGTCGGGTCCACCAAAAACATTCAGTACTTC
TRBJ2-1	.	.	TRBV7-7	CASSHAGTGVSEQFF	TGTGCTAGCAGCCACGCCGGGACGGGGGTCAGTGAGCAGTTCTTC
TRBJ1-1	.	.	TRBV4-1	CASSQDRSNTEAFF	TGCGCCAGCAGCCAAGATCGGAGTAACACTGAAGCTTTCTTT
TRBJ1-5	.	.	TRBV5-1	CASSLDTNQPQHF	TGCGCCAGCAGCTTGGACACAAATCAGCCCCAGCATTTT
TRBJ1-2	.	once	TRBV19	CASSIQHSNYGYTF	TGTGCCAGTAGTATTCAACACAGTAACTATGGCTACACCTTC
TRBJ2-7	TRBD1	.	TRBV7-9	CASSQINWDRDYEQYF	TGTGCCAGCAGCCAAATAAATTGGGACAGGGACTACGAGCAGTACTTC
TRBJ1-4	.	.	TRBV7-9	CASSPPGGLYEKLFF	TGTGCCAGCAGCCCTCCTGGGGGGTTATACGAAAAACTGTTTTTT
TRBJ1-2	.	.	TRBV28	CASVNRNYGYTF	TGTGCCAGCGTTAACAGGAACTATGGCTACACCTTC
TRBJ2-7	.	.	TRBV5-1	CASSLVFTGTGSYEQYF	TGCGCCAGCAGCTTGGTTTTTACGGGTACGGGTTCCTACGAGCAGTACTTC
TRBJ1-5	TRBD1	.	TRBV18	CASSPTGYLNQPQHF	TGTGCCAGCTCACCGACAGGGTATCTTAATCAGCCCCAGCATTTT
TRBJ1-3	.	once	TRBV30	CAWETGSAGNTIYF	TGTGCCTGGGAAACAGGGTCTGCTGGAAACACCATATATTTT
TRBJ1-4	TRBD1	.	TRBV23-1	CASSQGQGNEKLFF	TGCGCCAGCAGTCAGGGACAGGGGAATGAAAAACTGTTTTTT
TRBJ2-1	TRBD2	.	TRBV27	CASRRGGLVREQFF	TGTGCCAGCAGGCGGGGAGGACTAGTACGTGAGCAGTTCTTC
TRBJ1-2	.	few	TRBV28	CASSTTVAGNYGYTF	TGTGCCAGCAGTACCACGGTCGCAGGGAACTATGGCTACACCTTC
TRBJ2-1	.	.	TRBV9	CASSVGAGDYNEQFF	TGTGCCAGCAGCGTAGGGGCAGGGGACTACAATGAGCAGTTCTTC
TRBJ2-1	TRBD2	.	TRBV11-3	CASSSDSGRVGGEQFF	TGTGCCAGCAGCTCCGACAGCGGGAGGGTAGGCGGTGAGCAGTTCTTC
TRBJ2-2	TRBD2	.	TRBV4-2	CASSQSSGTSGELFF	TGTGCCAGCAGCCAGTCTAGCGGGACGTCCGGGGAGCTGTTTTTT
TRBJ1-5	.	.	TRBV27	CASRTQGLGNQPQHF	TGTGCCAGCAGAACACAGGGTCTGGGTAATCAGCCCCAGCATTTT
TRBJ2-3	.	.	TRBV5-1	CASSLVRVLTDTQYF	TGCGCCAGCAGCTTGGTCCGGGTCCTAACAGATACGCAGTATTTT
TRBJ1-5	.	.	TRBV19	CASSTIGGAYSNQPQHF	TGTGCCAGTAGTACCATAGGGGGGGCCTATAGCAATCAGCCCCAGCATTTT
TRBJ2-3	TRBD2	.	TRBV29-1	CSVEVGGLAGGVSTDTQYF	TGCAGCGTTGAAGTAGGGGGACTAGCGGGAGGTGTTAGCACAGATACGCAGTATTTT
TRBJ1-2	.	.	TRBV9	CASSETTGTNKNGLPRYGYTF	TGTGCCAGCAGCGAGACTACCGGGACAAACAAGAACGGCCTGCCTCGTTATGGCTACACCTTC
TRBJ2-6	.	.	TRBV5-1	CASRPDSPANVLTF	TGCGCCAGCAGACCTGACAGCCCGGCCAACGTCCTGACTTTC
TRBJ2-5	TRBD2	.	TRBV27	CATGLADQETQYF	TGTGCCACGGGACTAGCGGATCAAGAGACCCAGTACTTC
TRBJ1-5	.	.	TRBV2	CASRDSNQPQHF	TGTGCCAGCAGGGACAGTAATCAGCCCCAGCATTTT
TRBJ2-5	TRBD2	.	TRBV6-5	CASSWGPSGAETQYF	TGTGCCAGCAGTTGGGGACCTAGCGGGGCAGAGACCCAGTACTTC
TRBJ2-5	TRBD1	.	TRBV5-1	CASSLDRGPQETQYF	TGCGCCAGCAGCTTGGACAGGGGGCCCCAAGAGACCCAGTACTTC
TRBJ1-5	TRBD1	.	TRBV28	CASSSGTGGVQPQHF	TGTGCCAGCAGTTCCGGGACAGGGGGAGTTCAGCCCCAGCATTTT
TRBJ1-5	.	.	TRBV19	CASSIARAGLSNQPQHF	TGTGCCAGTAGTATAGCCAGGGCGGGGCTTAGCAATCAGCCCCAGCATTTT
TRBJ2-7	TRBD1	.	TRBV6-1	CASSQRTGYEQYF	TGTGCCAGCAGCCAACGGACAGGCTACGAGCAGTACTTC
TRBJ1-1	.	.	TRBV4-2	CASSQETGNTEAFF	TGTGCCAGCAGCCAAGAAACAGGGAACACTGAAGCTTTCTTT
TRBJ2-3	TRBD1	.	TRBV28	CASSRSGGRTDTQYF	TGTGCCAGCAGCAGGTCAGGGGGCCGTACAGATACGCAGTATTTT
TRBJ2-5	TRBD1	.	TRBV9	CASSPPGGGETQYF	TGTGCCAGCAGCCCTCCAGGGGGCGGGGAGACCCAGTACTTC
TRBJ2-1	TRBD1	.	TRBV7-3	CASSGQASSYNEQFF	TGTGCCAGCAGCGGACAGGCGAGCTCCTACAATGAGCAGTTCTTC